The sequence of this TCR beta chain was determined in a study of PD-L1 blockade in urothelial cancer. The time point was: pretreatment peripheral blood. Repertoires were generated with immunoSEQ multiplex PCR, while TCRdb's copy carries only in-frame clones and drops some. The sample has tens of thousands of clones; 75% to 85% are singletons. Germline values: CDR1 SNHLY, CDR2 FYNNEI. The CDR3 extends over 12 amino acids. V lost 7 bases, J lost 4 bases, and 11 bases lay in between. The source was PBMCs, collected around atezolizumab (anti-PD-L1) treatment. The V gene is TRBV2, the J gene TRBJ2-7; the D is unclear. The sequence was collected from a man between 65 and 79 years old with urothelial cancer. CDR3 DNA sequence: TGTGCCAGCAAACCCGGCAGGTACGAGCAGTACTTC. Its protein product is CASKPGRYEQYF. Complete variable domain (other parts from reference TRBV2 and TRBJ2-7): EPEVTQTPSHQVTQMGQEVILRCVPISNHLYFYWYRQILGQKVEFLVSFYNNEISEKSEIFDDQFSVERPDGSNFTLKIRSTKLEDSAMYFCASKPGRYEQYFGPGTRLTVT.